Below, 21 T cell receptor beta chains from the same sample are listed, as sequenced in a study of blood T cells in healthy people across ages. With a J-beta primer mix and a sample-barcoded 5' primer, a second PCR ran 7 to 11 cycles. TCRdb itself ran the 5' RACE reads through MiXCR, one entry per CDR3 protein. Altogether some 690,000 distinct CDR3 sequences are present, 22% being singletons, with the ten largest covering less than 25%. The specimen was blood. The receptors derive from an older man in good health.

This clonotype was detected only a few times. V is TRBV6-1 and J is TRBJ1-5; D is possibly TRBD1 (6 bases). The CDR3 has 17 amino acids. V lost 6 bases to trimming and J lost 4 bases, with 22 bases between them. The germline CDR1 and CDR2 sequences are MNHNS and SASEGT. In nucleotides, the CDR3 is TGTGCCAGCAGCGTACCACAGGGAGAAAGACGGAATCAGCCCCAGCATTTT. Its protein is CASSVPQGERRNQPQHF.

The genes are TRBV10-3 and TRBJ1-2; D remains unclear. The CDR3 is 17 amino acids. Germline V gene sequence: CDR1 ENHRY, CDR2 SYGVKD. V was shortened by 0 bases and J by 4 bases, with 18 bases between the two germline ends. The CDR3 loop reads CAISESGTFPDGYGYTF. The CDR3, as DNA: TGTGCCATCAGTGAGTCGGGTACTTTTCCGGACGGCTATGGCTACACCTTC.

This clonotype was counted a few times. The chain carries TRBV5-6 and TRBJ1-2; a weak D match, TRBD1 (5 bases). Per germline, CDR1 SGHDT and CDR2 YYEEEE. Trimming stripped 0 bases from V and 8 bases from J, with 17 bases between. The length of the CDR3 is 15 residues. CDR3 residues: CASSLVGSGPEGYTF. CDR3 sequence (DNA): TGTGCCAGCAGCTTGGTTGGGTCAGGGCCTGAAGGCTACACCTTC.

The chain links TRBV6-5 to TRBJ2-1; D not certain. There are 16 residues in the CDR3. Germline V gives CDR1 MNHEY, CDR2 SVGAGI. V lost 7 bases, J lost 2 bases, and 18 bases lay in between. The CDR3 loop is CASTHTSGVPYNEQFF. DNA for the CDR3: TGTGCCAGCACCCACACGTCTGGGGTACCCTACAATGAGCAGTTCTTC.

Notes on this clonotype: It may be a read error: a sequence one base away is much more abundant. The CDR3 region is CASSLGPNPFNEQFF. CDR3 DNA sequence: TGTGCCAGCAGCTTGGGGCCAAACCCTTTTAATGAGCAGTTCTTC. The chain employs TRBV5-6 and TRBJ2-1, with D uncertain. Trimming cost V 0 bases and J 7 bases, with 14 bases left between them. Germline-derived CDR1 and CDR2 are SGHDT and YYEEEE. The CDR3 runs 15 residues. Full variable domain (remainder filled in from reference TRBV5-6 and TRBJ2-1): DAGVTQSPTHLIKTRGQQVTLRCSPKSGHDTVSWYQQALGQGPQFIFQYYEEEERQRGNFPDRFSGHQFPNYSSELNVNALLLGDSALYLCASSLGPNPFNEQFFGPGTRLTVL.

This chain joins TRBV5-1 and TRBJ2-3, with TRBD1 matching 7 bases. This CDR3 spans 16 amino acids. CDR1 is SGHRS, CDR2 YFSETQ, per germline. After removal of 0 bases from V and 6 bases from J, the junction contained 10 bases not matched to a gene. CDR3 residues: CASSLDGTAGLDTQYF. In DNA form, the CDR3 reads TGCGCCAGCAGCTTGGACGGGACAGCCGGATTGGATACGCAGTATTTT.

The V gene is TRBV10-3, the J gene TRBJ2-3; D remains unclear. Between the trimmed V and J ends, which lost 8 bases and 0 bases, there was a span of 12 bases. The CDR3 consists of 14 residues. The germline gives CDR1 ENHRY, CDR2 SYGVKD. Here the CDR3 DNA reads TGTGCCATCGGTGGCGGTACTAGCACAGATACGCAGTATTTT. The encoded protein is CAIGGGTSTDTQYF.

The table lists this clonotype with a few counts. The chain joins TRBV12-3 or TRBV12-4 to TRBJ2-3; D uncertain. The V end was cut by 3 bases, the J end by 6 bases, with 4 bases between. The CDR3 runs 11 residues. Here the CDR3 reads CASSFWDTQYF. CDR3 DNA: TGTGCCAGCAGTTTTTGGGATACGCAGTATTTT.

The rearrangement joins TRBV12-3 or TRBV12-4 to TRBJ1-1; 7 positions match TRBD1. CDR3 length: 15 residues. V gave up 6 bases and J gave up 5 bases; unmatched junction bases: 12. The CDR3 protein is CASSLQGGLGTEAFF. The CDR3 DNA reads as TGTGCCAGCAGCCTGCAGGGGGGTCTAGGGACTGAAGCTTTCTTT.

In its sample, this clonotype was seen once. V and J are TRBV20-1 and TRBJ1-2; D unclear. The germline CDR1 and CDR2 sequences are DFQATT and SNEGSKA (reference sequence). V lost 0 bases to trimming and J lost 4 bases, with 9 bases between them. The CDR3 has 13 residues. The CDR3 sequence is CSAREIVFYGYTF. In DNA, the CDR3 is TGCAGTGCTAGAGAAATCGTCTTCTATGGCTACACCTTC.

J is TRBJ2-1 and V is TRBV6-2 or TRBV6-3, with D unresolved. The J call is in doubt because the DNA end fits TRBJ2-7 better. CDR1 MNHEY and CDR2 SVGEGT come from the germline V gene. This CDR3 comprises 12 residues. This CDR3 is CASSHRSYEQYV. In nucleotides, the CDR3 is TGTGCCAGCAGTCATCGCTCCTACGAGCAGTACGTC.

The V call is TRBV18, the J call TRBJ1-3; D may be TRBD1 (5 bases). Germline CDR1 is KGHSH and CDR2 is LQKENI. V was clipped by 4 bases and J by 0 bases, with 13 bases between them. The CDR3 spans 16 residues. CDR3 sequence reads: CASSLGVPYSGNTIYF. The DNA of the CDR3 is TGTGCCAGCTCACTGGGGGTCCCCTACTCTGGAAACACCATATATTTT. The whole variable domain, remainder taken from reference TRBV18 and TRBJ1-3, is NAGVMQNPRHLVRRRGQEARLRCSPMKGHSHVYWYRQLPEEGLKFMVYLQKENIIDESGMPKERFSAEFPKEGPSILRIQQVVRGDSAAYFCASSLGVPYSGNTIYFGEGSWLTVV.

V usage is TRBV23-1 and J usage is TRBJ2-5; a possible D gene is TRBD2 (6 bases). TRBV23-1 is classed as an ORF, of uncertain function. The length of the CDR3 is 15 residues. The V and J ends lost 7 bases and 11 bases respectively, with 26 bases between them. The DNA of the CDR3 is TGCGCCAGCAACGCCGCATCGGGGGAGCGCTACGAACAGTACTTC. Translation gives CASNAASGERYEQYF.

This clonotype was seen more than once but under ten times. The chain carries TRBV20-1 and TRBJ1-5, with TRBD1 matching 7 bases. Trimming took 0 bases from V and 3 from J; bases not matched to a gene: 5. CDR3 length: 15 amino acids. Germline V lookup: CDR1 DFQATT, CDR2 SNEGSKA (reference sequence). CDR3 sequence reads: CSARDGTAYNQPQHF. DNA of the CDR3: TGCAGTGCTAGAGATGGGACAGCCTACAATCAGCCCCAGCATTTT.

CDR3 in DNA: TGTGCCAGCAGTGATAGGGGACACCCCACAGATACGCAGTATTTT. It encodes CASSDRGHPTDTQYF. The V gene is TRBV6-4, the J gene TRBJ2-3, with D possibly TRBD1 on 6 matching bases. The CDR3 loop spans 15 amino acids. Trimming removed 3 bases from V and 2 bases from J, with 12 bases in between. The germline gives CDR1 MRHNA, CDR2 SNTAGT.

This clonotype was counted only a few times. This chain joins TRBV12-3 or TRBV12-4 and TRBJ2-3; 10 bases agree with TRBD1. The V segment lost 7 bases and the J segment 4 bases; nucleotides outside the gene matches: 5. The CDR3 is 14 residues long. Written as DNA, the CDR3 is TGTGCCAGCACCCTGACAGGGGGCGCAGATACGCAGTATTTT. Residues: CASTLTGGADTQYF.

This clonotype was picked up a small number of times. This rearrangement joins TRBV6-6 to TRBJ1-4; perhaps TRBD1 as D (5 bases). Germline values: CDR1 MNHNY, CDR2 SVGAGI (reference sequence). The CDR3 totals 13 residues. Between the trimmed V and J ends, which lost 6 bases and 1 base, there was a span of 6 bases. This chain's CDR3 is CASRRGTNEKLFF. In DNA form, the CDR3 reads TGTGCCAGCAGGAGGGGAACTAATGAAAAACTGTTTTTT.

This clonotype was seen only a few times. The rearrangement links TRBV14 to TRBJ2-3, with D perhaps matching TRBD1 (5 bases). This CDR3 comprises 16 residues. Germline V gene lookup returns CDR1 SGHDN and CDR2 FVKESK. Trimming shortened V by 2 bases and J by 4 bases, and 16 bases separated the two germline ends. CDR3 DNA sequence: TGTGCCAGCAGCCAAACGCTTTGGGGCGCATCAGATACGCAGTATTTT. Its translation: CASSQTLWGASDTQYF. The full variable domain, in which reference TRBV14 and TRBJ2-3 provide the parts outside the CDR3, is EAGVTQFPSHSVIEKGQTVTLRCDPISGHDNLYWYRRVMGKEIKFLLHFVKESKQDESGMPNNRFLAERTGGTYSTLKVQPAELEDSGVYFCASSQTLWGASDTQYFGPGTRLTVL.

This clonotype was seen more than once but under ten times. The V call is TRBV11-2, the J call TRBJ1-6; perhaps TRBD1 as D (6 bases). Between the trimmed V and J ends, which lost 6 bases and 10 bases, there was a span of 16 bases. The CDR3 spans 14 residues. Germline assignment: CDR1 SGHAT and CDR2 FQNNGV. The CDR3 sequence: CASRLDRGWSPLHF. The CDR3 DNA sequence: TGTGCCAGCAGGCTGGACAGAGGGTGGTCACCCCTCCACTTT.

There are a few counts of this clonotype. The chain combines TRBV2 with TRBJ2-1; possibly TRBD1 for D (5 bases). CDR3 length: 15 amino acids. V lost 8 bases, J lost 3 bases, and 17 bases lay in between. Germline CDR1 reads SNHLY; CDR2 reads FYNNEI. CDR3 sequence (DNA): TGTGCCAGCGGCATCTGGGGCCAAGTCTACAATGAGCAGTTCTTC. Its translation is CASGIWGQVYNEQFF.

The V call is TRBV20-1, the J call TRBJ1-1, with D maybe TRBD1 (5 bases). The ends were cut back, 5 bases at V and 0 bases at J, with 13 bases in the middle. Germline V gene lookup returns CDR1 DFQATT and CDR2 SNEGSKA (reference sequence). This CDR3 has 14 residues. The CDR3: CSAAPRVLNTEAFF. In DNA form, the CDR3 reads TGCAGTGCTGCTCCCAGGGTATTGAACACTGAAGCTTTCTTT.